This T cell receptor beta chain was identified during a study of OX40 agonist ivuxolimab in advanced cancers. Sampling times: baseline, cycle 4 day 1, cycle 7 day 1. The table came from immunoSEQ multiplex PCR; TCRdb's copy has only in-frame clones and leaves some out. Among over 55,000 clones listed, about 86% were seen once. Concerning this clone itself: Its antigen is unknown.

The ends were cut back, 0 bases at V and 0 bases at J, with 11 bases in the middle. Germline V gene sequence: CDR1 SGDLS, CDR2 YYNGEE. The CDR3 has 16 amino acids. Study-level results: Antigen specificity remained undetermined for the expanded peripheral T cells.

The TCR sequence derives from an adult with an advanced solid tumor such as melanoma, head and neck, liver or kidney cancer. The chain joins TRBV9 to TRBJ2-3, with a weak D call TRBD1 (5 bases). The source material was CD4+ or CD8+ T cells sorted from blood, sampled in a trial of the OX40 agonist ivuxolimab. The CDR3 spells CASSVDRPKSTDTQYF. CDR3 in DNA: TGTGCCAGCAGCGTAGACAGGCCTAAAAGCACAGATACGCAGTATTTT.